The source of this TCR beta chain is a study of blood T cell repertoires in COVID-19. Original processing methods: Estimated nucleated cell counts came from reference gene primer amplification. Sequenced by immunoSEQ multiplex PCR; TCRdb stores in-frame clones only, minus some. That table supplies the V and J calls and clone size; D and trimming were determined from the DNA. The data show about 190,000 clones, approximately 81% seen once. What was sequenced was peripheral blood. The TCR was taken from a human donor in a cohort sampled during active COVID-19.

CDR3 loop: CASSIRPREPQHF. The CDR3, as DNA: TGTGCCAGTAGTATAAGGCCTCGGGAGCCCCAGCATTTT. The chain couples TRBV19 to TRBJ1-5; no firm D call. Per germline, CDR1 LNHDA and CDR2 SQIVND (reference sequence). The CDR3 extends over 13 amino acids. Trimming shortened V by 2 bases and J by 8 bases, and 10 bases separated the two germline ends.